This T cell receptor (beta chain) emerged from a study of blood T cell repertoires in COVID-19. Study background: Samples came from the United States, Italy and Spain, spanning acute and convalescent COVID-19. T cells, B-cell-depleted T cells, or PBMCs provided the cDNA or gDNA that served as material.

CDR3 length: 16 amino acids. The J segment lost 9 bases and the V segment lost 5 bases, leaving 10 bases of the junction unmatched. Per the germline V gene, CDR1 is MDHEN and CDR2 is SYDVKM. Original processing methods: How many nucleated cells were present was estimated from reference gene primer amplification. Libraries were prepared by immunoSEQ multiplex PCR; TCRdb keeps only in-frame clonotypes and omits some of them. That table furnishes V, J and clone size, whereas the DNA furnished D and trimming. The data contain tens of thousands of clones, over 75% of them singletons. The clonotype originates from a man aged 65 to 79 with acute or convalescent COVID-19. Sample: peripheral blood. The chain carries TRBV28 and TRBJ2-1, with 13 bases aligning to TRBD2. The CDR3 sequence: CASSLEGLAGDCEQFF. CDR3 coding DNA: TGTGCCAGCAGTCTAGAAGGACTAGCGGGAGATTGTGAGCAGTTCTTC.